Each of the 18 T cell receptor beta chains below was sequenced from the same sample in a study of beta chain features in type 1 diabetes. The isolated RNA, all of it, was reverse transcribed, so expressed TCRB transcripts were what got sequenced. The table came from immunoSEQ multiplex PCR; TCRdb's copy has only in-frame clones and leaves some out. The sample has about 230,000 clones; around 9.6% are singletons. Sequenced material: naive CD4+ T cells from blood. Source of these receptors: a woman aged 18-35 years in good health.

This clone appeared a single time. The chain uses TRBV27 and TRBJ2-7; weak D call: TRBD1 (5 bases). Between the trimmed V and J ends, which lost 9 bases and 3 bases, there was a span of 12 bases. Germline CDR1 and CDR2: MNHEY and SMNVEV (reference sequence). The length of the CDR3 is 12 residues. The CDR3 DNA is TGTGCCAGACCAGGGTGGCGCTACGAGCAGTACTTC. Translation: CARPGWRYEQYF.

The gene calls are TRBV7-3 and TRBJ2-1; 7 positions agree with TRBD2. Germline V gene data show CDR1 as SGHTA and CDR2 as FQGTGA. The CDR3 is 13 residues long. V lost 5 bases, J lost 10 bases, and 8 bases stayed unmatched. CDR3 in DNA: TGTGCCAGCAGCCGGGACTACTCCGGAGAGCAGTTCTTC. Encoded protein: CASSRDYSGEQFF.

This clone has more than one count but fewer than ten. This chain uses TRBV7-2 with TRBJ2-1; TRBD2 aligns across 10 bases. Germline values: CDR1 SGHTA, CDR2 FQGNSA. The CDR3 spans 19 residues. The V gene end was trimmed by 0 bases and the J gene end by 7 bases; junction bases not matched to a gene: 15. The DNA for the CDR3 is TGTGCCAGCAGCTTAGCATTTAGAAGGTTAGCGGGAGGAACAAATGAGCAGTTCTTC. Protein product: CASSLAFRRLAGGTNEQFF.

A remark on this clone: With a much larger clone just one base away, this may be a read error. The V gene is TRBV29-1, the J gene TRBJ2-7; D is perhaps TRBD1 (5 bases). Trimming shortened V by 4 bases and J by 3 bases, and 16 bases separated the two germline ends. Per germline, CDR1 SQVTM and CDR2 ANQGSEA. This CDR3 is built from 14 residues. The CDR3 DNA is TGCAGCGTTGGGGCGACACAGGCCGGCTACGAGCAGTACTTC. Translating gives CSVGATQAGYEQYF.

This clone was seen more than once but under ten times. J is TRBJ2-5 and V is TRBV5-4, with TRBD1 matching 10 bases. Trimming took 5 bases from V and 4 from J; bases not matched to a gene: 5. The germline V gene encodes CDR1 SGHNT and CDR2 YYREEE (reference sequence). The CDR3 runs to 14 residues. The CDR3 region is CASRRDRGTETQYF. CDR3 in DNA: TGTGCCAGCAGGAGGGACAGGGGTACAGAGACCCAGTACTTC.

The chain uses TRBV6-5 and TRBJ1-1, with D hard to call. Germline V gene data show CDR1 as MNHEY and CDR2 as SVGAGI. V lost 4 bases, J lost 0 bases, and 15 bases lay in between. The CDR3 covers 16 residues. The CDR3 here is CASSSSLGLVNTEAFF. CDR3 nucleotide sequence: TGTGCCAGCAGTTCCTCTCTCGGGTTGGTGAACACTGAAGCTTTCTTT.

The chain combines TRBV6-1 with TRBJ2-7; the match to TRBD1 covers 10 bases. This CDR3 spans 19 amino acids. J gave up 2 bases and V 1 base, and 14 bases lay outside the gene matches. Germline CDR1 and CDR2: MNHNS and SASEGT. CDR3 sequence reads: CASSEVLPWTGGAPYEQYF. The CDR3 DNA sequence: TGTGCCAGCAGTGAAGTTCTCCCTTGGACAGGGGGAGCCCCCTACGAGCAGTACTTC.

The sample holds a few counts of this clone. This chain links TRBV7-9 with TRBJ2-7, with 13 bases fitting TRBD2. The CDR3 extends over 17 amino acids. CDR1 is SEHNR and CDR2 is FQNEAQ in the germline V gene (reference sequence). After removal of 5 bases from V and 1 base from J, the junction contained 8 bases not matched to a gene. CDR3 nucleotide sequence: TGTGCCAGCAGCCCAGGGGGACTAGCGGGGCAATCCTACGAGCAGTACTTC. Its translation is CASSPGGLAGQSYEQYF.

On this clone: At one end the junction does not follow the germline gene, possibly because of a read error. The genes are TRBV6-1 and TRBJ1-1; maybe TRBD1 (5 bases). CDR3 length: 11 residues. Germline CDR1 and CDR2: MNHNS and SASEGT. The CDR3 here is CASSEVAGHPF. The CDR3 DNA sequence: TGTGCCAGCAGCGAGGTAGCCGGACACCCTTTT.

The chain is built from TRBV7-9 and TRBJ2-3; no reliable D call. This CDR3 has 14 amino acids. Germline-derived CDR1 and CDR2 are SEHNR and FQNEAQ (reference sequence). Trimming left V 5 bases short and J 2 bases short, with 11 bases between. CDR3 sequence reads: CASSQQAVTDTQYF. CDR3 nucleotide sequence: TGTGCCAGCAGCCAGCAGGCAGTCACAGATACGCAGTATTTT.

This clone was counted only a few times. This chain connects TRBV13 to TRBJ1-1; possibly TRBD1 for D (6 bases). V shed 5 bases and J shed 3 bases, with 10 bases lying between them. CDR3 size: 13 residues. Germline CDR1 reads PRHDT; CDR2 reads FYEKMQ (reference sequence). The DNA for the CDR3 is TGTGCCAGCAGCCCTAAGGGGGACACTGAAGCTTTCTTT. Translation: CASSPKGDTEAFF.

This chain links TRBV5-5 with TRBJ2-5, with D hard to call. The CDR3 runs 14 residues. Trimming cost V 2 bases and J 1 base, with 9 bases left between them. Looked up from germline, CDR1 is SGHKS and CDR2 is YYEKEE (reference sequence). CDR3 protein: CASSFRQVQETQYF. The CDR3 DNA follows: TGTGCCAGCAGCTTTAGGCAGGTCCAAGAGACCCAGTACTTC.

The chain is built from TRBV11-3 and TRBJ2-3; D is possibly TRBD2 (6 bases). The CDR3 is made up of 10 amino acids. The germline V gene has CDR1 SGHNT and CDR2 YENEEA. V dropped 8 bases and J dropped 6 bases, with 6 bases sitting between them. The DNA of the CDR3 is TGTGCCAGCGGGAGGGATACGCAGTATTTT. It codes for CASGRDTQYF.

The chain has TRBV2 and TRBJ2-3; possibly TRBD1 for D (6 bases). CDR3 length equals 15 residues. Germline CDR1 and CDR2: SNHLY and FYNNEI. V lost 6 bases to trimming and J lost 0 bases, with 13 bases between them. CDR3 residues: CASSVDSLSTDTQYF. The CDR3 DNA reads TGTGCCAGCAGCGTGGACAGTCTCAGCACAGATACGCAGTATTTT.

The chain joins TRBV5-1 to TRBJ2-1; 13 positions match TRBD2. Per germline, CDR1 SGHRS and CDR2 YFSETQ. V was pared by 1 base and J by 9 bases, with 10 bases of the junction left unmatched. This CDR3 region has 17 residues. CDR3 bases: TGCGCCAGCAGCTTGTACCCCGGGACTAGCGGGACGGGTGAGCAGTTCTTC. This gives the protein CASSLYPGTSGTGEQFF. Complete variable domain (other parts from reference TRBV5-1 and TRBJ2-1): KAGVTQTPRYLIKTRGQQVTLSCSPISGHRSVSWYQQTPGQGLQFLFEYFSETQRNKGNFPGRFSGRQFSNSRSEMNVSTLELGDSALYLCASSLYPGTSGTGEQFFGPGTRLTVL.

The genes are TRBV6-1 and TRBJ1-1; TRBD1 agrees at 8 bases. CDR3 length: 13 amino acids. Trimming at V came to 6 bases and at J to 5 bases, leaving 5 bases not matched to a gene. Germline assignment: CDR1 MNHNS and CDR2 SASEGT. For the CDR3, the DNA is TGTGCCAGCAGGGACAGGGAGAGGACTGAAGCTTTCTTT. It is translated as CASRDRERTEAFF.

There are a few counts of this clone. V usage is TRBV5-1 and J usage is TRBJ2-1; the match to TRBD2 covers 9 bases. After removal of 3 bases from V and 8 bases from J, the junction contained 9 bases not matched to a gene. This CDR3 comprises 15 residues. Germline V CDR1 and CDR2: SGHRS, YFSETQ. The CDR3 reads CASSSGLAGMDEQFF. Written as DNA, the CDR3 is TGCGCCAGCAGCTCAGGTCTAGCGGGAATGGATGAGCAGTTCTTC.

This chain links TRBV4-1 with TRBJ1-5, with D tentatively TRBD1 (6 bases). CDR3 length: 15 amino acids. CDR1 and CDR2 (germline): MGHRA, YSYEKL. Trimming shortened V by 4 bases and J by 6 bases, and 16 bases separated the two germline ends. CDR3 DNA sequence: TGCGCCAGCAGCCCATCGCCACAGGGTGCTCAGCCCCAGCATTTT. It specifies CASSPSPQGAQPQHF.